This T cell receptor (beta chain) was captured in a study of early stage breast cancer tumors. Overall study: Of around 15 invasive breast tumors, approximately 11 were hormone receptor-positive, HER2-negative.

Enough DNA from normal breast tissue often took about 100-320 mg. Libraries were prepared by immunoSEQ multiplex PCR; TCRdb keeps only in-frame clonotypes and omits some of them. The sample has approximately 8,000 clones; 77% are singletons. As to this clone: Antigen specificity is unknown.

The germline V gene has CDR1 MRHNA and CDR2 SNTAGT. CDR3 length: 17 amino acids. V shed 5 bases, J shed 8 bases, and the junction held 16 bases outside the gene matches. Whole-study results and caveats: Compared with adjacent normal breast tissue, tumors showed roughly 2.5-fold greater T cell density and higher clonality. Tumor and normal breast were distinguished via blood comparison in about 85% of the 16 patients.

Sequences were obtained from normal breast tissue next to the tumor. The V call is TRBV6-4, the J call TRBJ2-1; 9 nucleotides align to TRBD1. This clonotype originated in a person aged 55 to 75 with breast cancer. The CDR3 bases are TGTGCCAGCAGTCCGGGGGCCAGGGACAGGGTGACGGATGAGCAGTTCTTC. Its translation: CASSPGARDRVTDEQFF.